Listed below are T cell receptor beta chains from one sample, sequenced in a study of OX40 agonist ivuxolimab in advanced cancers. Using immunoSEQ multiplex PCR, the repertoire was profiled, and TCRdb retains in-frame clones only, with some absent. The sample contains approximately 50,000 clones, about 83% of which appear only once. This specimen was CD4+ or CD8+ T cells sorted from blood, taken in a trial of the OX40 agonist ivuxolimab. These receptors all stem from an adult with an advanced solid tumor such as melanoma, head and neck, liver or kidney cancer. Both conserved end residues are part of each CDR3. The D gene is left open where the match is weak. Clone sizes are given selectively: once, few, many, or a class where the clone is expanded.

CDR3nt: TGTGCCAGCAGCTCCCTATCGAGCACAGATACGCAGTATTTT; CDR3aa: CASSSLSSTDTQYF; abundance: few; v_gene: TRBV7-7; len: 14; j_gene: TRBJ2-3; d_gene: -
CDR3nt: TGTGCCACCAGCGGGGGTACGGCGGGAGGGTGGGAGACCCAGTACTTC; CDR3aa: CATSGGTAGGWETQYF; abundance: once; v_gene: TRBV15; len: 16; j_gene: TRBJ2-5; d_gene: TRBD2
CDR3nt: TGCGCCAGCAGCCCCGGGACAGGGGGCGGATATACTGAAGCTTTCTTT; CDR3aa: CASSPGTGGGYTEAFF; abundance: -; v_gene: TRBV5-1; len: 16; j_gene: TRBJ1-1; d_gene: TRBD1
CDR3nt: TGTGCCAGCAGTTGGGGGGACGGGCAGTACTTC; CDR3aa: CASSWGDGQYF; abundance: -; v_gene: TRBV6-1; len: 11; j_gene: TRBJ2-7; d_gene: -
CDR3nt: TGTGCCAGCAGCCCTCGTCAGGCTACTGGAAACACCATATATTTT; CDR3aa: CASSPRQATGNTIYF; abundance: -; v_gene: TRBV7-9; len: 15; j_gene: TRBJ1-3; d_gene: -
CDR3nt: TGTGCCAGCTCACCACCCGGCTTGTACGACACCGGGGAGCTGTTTTTT; CDR3aa: CASSPPGLYDTGELFF; abundance: -; v_gene: TRBV18; len: 16; j_gene: TRBJ2-2; d_gene: -
CDR3nt: TGTGCCAGCAGTTCTCTAGTCGGGGAGCTGTTTTTT; CDR3aa: CASSSLVGELFF; abundance: -; v_gene: TRBV6-5; len: 12; j_gene: TRBJ2-2; d_gene: -
CDR3nt: TGTGCCAGCAGCCAAGATGTAGCAGGGGCGGACACCATATATTTT; CDR3aa: CASSQDVAGADTIYF; abundance: -; v_gene: TRBV4-2; len: 15; j_gene: TRBJ1-3; d_gene: -
CDR3nt: TGTGCCAGCAGCGTCACCCCGGTTAAGGAGACCCAGTACTTC; CDR3aa: CASSVTPVKETQYF; abundance: -; v_gene: TRBV9; len: 14; j_gene: TRBJ2-5; d_gene: -
CDR3nt: TGTGCCAGCAGCCCCACGAGCGGAGGGGGGGCCGGGGAGCTGTTTTTT; CDR3aa: CASSPTSGGGAGELFF; abundance: -; v_gene: TRBV28; len: 16; j_gene: TRBJ2-2; d_gene: -
CDR3nt: TGCGCCAGCAGCGACCGACTAGCGAACCTCACCTTC; CDR3aa: CASSDRLANLTF; abundance: -; v_gene: TRBV5-1; len: 12; j_gene: TRBJ1-2; d_gene: -
CDR3nt: TGTGCCAGCAGTCAGGGGCCCGGGGAGCTGTTTTTT; CDR3aa: CASSQGPGELFF; abundance: -; v_gene: TRBV4-2; len: 12; j_gene: TRBJ2-2; d_gene: -
CDR3nt: TGCAGCGTTAGACGACAGGGGTACGAGCAGTACTTC; CDR3aa: CSVRRQGYEQYF; abundance: -; v_gene: TRBV29-1; len: 12; j_gene: TRBJ2-7; d_gene: TRBD1
CDR3nt: TGTGCCACCAGCAGAGAGATGACAGGGGCCTATGGCTACACCTTC; CDR3aa: CATSREMTGAYGYTF; abundance: -; v_gene: TRBV15; len: 15; j_gene: TRBJ1-2; d_gene: TRBD1
CDR3nt: TGCGCCAGCAGCCAAGGGGGCCTAGCGGGGGTCACAGATACGCAGTATTTT; CDR3aa: CASSQGGLAGVTDTQYF; abundance: -; v_gene: TRBV4-3; len: 17; j_gene: TRBJ2-3; d_gene: TRBD2
CDR3nt: TGTGCCAGCAGCTTGGTGGGGGGGACCACTGAAGCTTTCTTT; CDR3aa: CASSLVGGTTEAFF; abundance: -; v_gene: TRBV7-9; len: 14; j_gene: TRBJ1-1; d_gene: -
CDR3nt: TGTGCCAGCAGTTCCGATGGACGGGGATTGGGTGGCTACACCTTC; CDR3aa: CASSSDGRGLGGYTF; abundance: -; v_gene: TRBV5-6; len: 15; j_gene: TRBJ1-2; d_gene: -
CDR3nt: TGTGCCATCAGTGAGGGTTTAGCGGGAGGGCCGGAGGGGACAGATACGCAGTATTTT; CDR3aa: CAISEGLAGGPEGTDTQYF; abundance: -; v_gene: TRBV10-3; len: 19; j_gene: TRBJ2-3; d_gene: TRBD2
CDR3nt: TGTGCCACCAGCAGAGATCTGGGCGGGGCAGCTGGAAACACCATATATTTT; CDR3aa: CATSRDLGGAAGNTIYF; abundance: -; v_gene: TRBV15; len: 17; j_gene: TRBJ1-3; d_gene: -
CDR3nt: TGTGCCAGCTCACCTGTGGGACAGGCTGAAGCTTTCTTT; CDR3aa: CASSPVGQAEAFF; abundance: -; v_gene: TRBV18; len: 13; j_gene: TRBJ1-1; d_gene: TRBD1
CDR3nt: TGTGCCAGTAGTATACGCTCCTATGGCTACACCTTC; CDR3aa: CASSIRSYGYTF; abundance: -; v_gene: TRBV19; len: 12; j_gene: TRBJ1-2; d_gene: -
CDR3nt: TGTGCCAGACAGGGGGCCCCTTGGAGTGAGCAGTACTTC; CDR3aa: CARQGAPWSEQYF; abundance: -; v_gene: TRBV19; len: 13; j_gene: TRBJ2-7; d_gene: TRBD1
CDR3nt: TGTGCCAGCAGTGAACAGGTCCCTGGGAACACCGGGGAGCTGTTTTTT; CDR3aa: CASSEQVPGNTGELFF; abundance: -; v_gene: TRBV6-1; len: 16; j_gene: TRBJ2-2; d_gene: -
CDR3nt: TGTGCCAGCAGCTTGGGGCTTGGGGCCAACGTCCTGACTTTC; CDR3aa: CASSLGLGANVLTF; abundance: -; v_gene: TRBV7-9; len: 14; j_gene: TRBJ2-6; d_gene: -
CDR3nt: TGTGCCAGCAGCCAACAGGAGGGAGATACGCAGTATTTT; CDR3aa: CASSQQEGDTQYF; abundance: -; v_gene: TRBV14; len: 13; j_gene: TRBJ2-3; d_gene: -
CDR3nt: TGTGCCAGCAGCAAAAAAGCACAGGGGGCAGATACGCAGTATTTT; CDR3aa: CASSKKAQGADTQYF; abundance: -; v_gene: TRBV21-1; len: 15; j_gene: TRBJ2-3; d_gene: -
CDR3nt: TGTGCCACAGGGATCAGGGTGGGAGGCTACACCTTC; CDR3aa: CATGIRVGGYTF; abundance: -; v_gene: TRBV2; len: 12; j_gene: TRBJ1-2; d_gene: -
CDR3nt: TGTGCCACCTCCGACGGATCTGGGGCCAACGTCCTGACTTTC; CDR3aa: CATSDGSGANVLTF; abundance: -; v_gene: TRBV19; len: 14; j_gene: TRBJ2-6; d_gene: -
CDR3nt: TGTGCCACCAGCAGAGACTGGGGAGGCTACGAGCAGTACTTC; CDR3aa: CATSRDWGGYEQYF; abundance: -; v_gene: TRBV15; len: 14; j_gene: TRBJ2-7; d_gene: -
CDR3nt: TGTGCCAGCAGCCCGACAGCGAACTATGGCTACACCTTC; CDR3aa: CASSPTANYGYTF; abundance: -; v_gene: TRBV7-2; len: 13; j_gene: TRBJ1-2; d_gene: -
CDR3nt: TGCAGCACGGTTCCCCGACAGGGGGCAGAAAACACCTTC; CDR3aa: CSTVPRQGAENTF; abundance: few; v_gene: TRBV29-1; len: 13; j_gene: TRBJ1-2; d_gene: TRBD1
CDR3nt: TGTGCCAGCAGTCCGCACAGGGGGCAAGGGGAGACCCAGTACTTC; CDR3aa: CASSPHRGQGETQYF; abundance: -; v_gene: TRBV27; len: 15; j_gene: TRBJ2-5; d_gene: TRBD1
CDR3nt: TGTGCCAGCTCACCTGTGACTAGCGGGGGGTTGAGCTCCTACAATGAGCAGTTCTTC; CDR3aa: CASSPVTSGGLSSYNEQFF; abundance: -; v_gene: TRBV18; len: 19; j_gene: TRBJ2-1; d_gene: TRBD2
CDR3nt: TGCGCCAGCAGCCCCCCGGGACTAGCGGGAGGCGAAGATACGCAGTATTTT; CDR3aa: CASSPPGLAGGEDTQYF; abundance: few; v_gene: TRBV5-1; len: 17; j_gene: TRBJ2-3; d_gene: TRBD2
CDR3nt: TGTGCCAGCAGCCCAAGGACCGGGACTAGCGGGAGTCGCGAGCAGTACTTC; CDR3aa: CASSPRTGTSGSREQYF; abundance: -; v_gene: TRBV5-4; len: 17; j_gene: TRBJ2-7; d_gene: TRBD2
CDR3nt: TGTGCCAGCAGCCCCCAACTAGCGGGGGTGAACAATGAGCAGTTCTTC; CDR3aa: CASSPQLAGVNNEQFF; abundance: -; v_gene: TRBV11-1; len: 16; j_gene: TRBJ2-1; d_gene: TRBD2
CDR3nt: TGTGCCAGTAGTATCTCGCGGAGCACAGATACGCAGTATTTT; CDR3aa: CASSISRSTDTQYF; abundance: -; v_gene: TRBV19; len: 14; j_gene: TRBJ2-3; d_gene: -
CDR3nt: TGTGCCAGCAGTTTAACTAGCGGGGGGTTAGGGAATGAGCAGTTCTTC; CDR3aa: CASSLTSGGLGNEQFF; abundance: -; v_gene: TRBV6-5; len: 16; j_gene: TRBJ2-1; d_gene: TRBD2
CDR3nt: TGTGCCAGCAGTGGACAGGGTGTCGACGGGGAGCTGTTTTTT; CDR3aa: CASSGQGVDGELFF; abundance: -; v_gene: TRBV2; len: 14; j_gene: TRBJ2-2; d_gene: TRBD1
CDR3nt: TGTGCCAGCAGCCCGGGGGGGCATGACACTGAAGCTTTCTTT; CDR3aa: CASSPGGHDTEAFF; abundance: -; v_gene: TRBV7-9; len: 14; j_gene: TRBJ1-1; d_gene: -
CDR3nt: TGTGCCAGCAGCTCGGACGGTTTGAACACTGAAGCTTTCTTT; CDR3aa: CASSSDGLNTEAFF; abundance: -; v_gene: TRBV7-3; len: 14; j_gene: TRBJ1-1; d_gene: -
CDR3nt: TGCGCCAGCAGCGCGACAGGGTCCCAAGAGACCCAGTACTTC; CDR3aa: CASSATGSQETQYF; abundance: -; v_gene: TRBV5-1; len: 14; j_gene: TRBJ2-5; d_gene: TRBD1
CDR3nt: TGTGCCAGCAGTTCAGATCCGGGCTACACCTTC; CDR3aa: CASSSDPGYTF; abundance: -; v_gene: TRBV6-5; len: 11; j_gene: TRBJ1-2; d_gene: -
CDR3nt: TGTGCTAGGAGCAATGAGCAGTTCTTC; CDR3aa: CARSNEQFF; abundance: few; v_gene: TRBV27; len: 9; j_gene: TRBJ2-1; d_gene: -
CDR3nt: TGCGCCAGCAGCTTTAACACCCCTGGTCAGGGGGGCTACACCTTC; CDR3aa: CASSFNTPGQGGYTF; abundance: -; v_gene: TRBV5-1; len: 15; j_gene: TRBJ1-2; d_gene: -
CDR3nt: TGCAGCGTTGAAGATCGAACAGGGTATGGCAATGAGCAGTTCTTC; CDR3aa: CSVEDRTGYGNEQFF; abundance: -; v_gene: TRBV29-1; len: 15; j_gene: TRBJ2-1; d_gene: -
CDR3nt: TGTGCCAGCAGCCCACTGGGGCAGGGTGAAGATACGCAGTATTTT; CDR3aa: CASSPLGQGEDTQYF; abundance: -; v_gene: TRBV2; len: 15; j_gene: TRBJ2-3; d_gene: -
CDR3nt: TGTGCCAGCAGTCAAGAGGCCGGGACGGCCTACGAGCAGTACTTC; CDR3aa: CASSQEAGTAYEQYF; abundance: once; v_gene: TRBV2; len: 15; j_gene: TRBJ2-7; d_gene: -
CDR3nt: TGTGCCTGGAGCCTGGGGGGGGGCCTCGAGCAGTTCTTC; CDR3aa: CAWSLGGGLEQFF; abundance: -; v_gene: TRBV30; len: 13; j_gene: TRBJ2-1; d_gene: -
CDR3nt: TGTGCCAGCAAGAGTCCGGGGGGGAACACCGGGGAGCTGTTTTTT; CDR3aa: CASKSPGGNTGELFF; abundance: -; v_gene: TRBV6-1; len: 15; j_gene: TRBJ2-2; d_gene: TRBD2
CDR3nt: TGTGCCTGGAGTGTTGGGAGAGAGACCCAGTACTTC; CDR3aa: CAWSVGRETQYF; abundance: once; v_gene: TRBV30; len: 12; j_gene: TRBJ2-5; d_gene: -
CDR3nt: TGTGCCATCAGTGAGTCTTCGTTGCGAGAGACCCAGTACTTC; CDR3aa: CAISESSLRETQYF; abundance: -; v_gene: TRBV10-3; len: 14; j_gene: TRBJ2-5; d_gene: -
CDR3nt: TGTGCCAGCAGTGACGGGACGGCGTCCTACGAGCAGTACTTC; CDR3aa: CASSDGTASYEQYF; abundance: -; v_gene: TRBV6-1; len: 14; j_gene: TRBJ2-7; d_gene: -
CDR3nt: TGTGCCACCAGCAGCGGCCAAGGCAGGGGGCAGCCCCAGCATTTT; CDR3aa: CATSSGQGRGQPQHF; abundance: few; v_gene: TRBV15; len: 15; j_gene: TRBJ1-5; d_gene: TRBD1
CDR3nt: TGTGCCAGCAGACCCAACATCGACAGGGGAGGGGATGGCTACACCTTC; CDR3aa: CASRPNIDRGGDGYTF; abundance: -; v_gene: TRBV7-2; len: 16; j_gene: TRBJ1-2; d_gene: TRBD1
CDR3nt: TGTGCCAGCAGCTTGGGGGGGGCGGGGTCCACCGGGGAGCTGTTTTTT; CDR3aa: CASSLGGAGSTGELFF; abundance: -; v_gene: TRBV7-8; len: 16; j_gene: TRBJ2-2; d_gene: -
CDR3nt: TGTGCCAGCAGCGCTGGGACAGTCAATGAAAAACTGTTTTTT; CDR3aa: CASSAGTVNEKLFF; abundance: few; v_gene: TRBV9; len: 14; j_gene: TRBJ1-4; d_gene: TRBD1
CDR3nt: TGTGCCAGTAGTACCCCGGGGGCTAGCGGGAGGCCTCGCCGCCGCGAGGAGCAGTTCTTC; CDR3aa: CASSTPGASGRPRRREEQFF; abundance: once; v_gene: TRBV19; len: 20; j_gene: TRBJ2-1; d_gene: TRBD2
CDR3nt: TGTGCCACCAGCATCAGGGGCACTAGCTCTGGGGCCAACGTCCTGACTTTC; CDR3aa: CATSIRGTSSGANVLTF; abundance: -; v_gene: TRBV15; len: 17; j_gene: TRBJ2-6; d_gene: -